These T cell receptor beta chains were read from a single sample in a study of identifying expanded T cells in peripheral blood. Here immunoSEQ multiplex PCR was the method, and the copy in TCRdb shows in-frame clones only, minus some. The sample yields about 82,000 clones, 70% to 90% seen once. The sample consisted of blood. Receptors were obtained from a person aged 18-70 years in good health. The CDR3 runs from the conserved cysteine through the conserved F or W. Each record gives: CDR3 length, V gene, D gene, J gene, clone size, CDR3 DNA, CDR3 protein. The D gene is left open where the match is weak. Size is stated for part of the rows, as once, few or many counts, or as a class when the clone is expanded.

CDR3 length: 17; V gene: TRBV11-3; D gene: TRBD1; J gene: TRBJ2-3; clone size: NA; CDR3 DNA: TGTGCCAGCAGCAACCCCGCCTGGGACAGGGGGTCAGATACGCAGTATTTT; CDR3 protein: CASSNPAWDRGSDTQYF
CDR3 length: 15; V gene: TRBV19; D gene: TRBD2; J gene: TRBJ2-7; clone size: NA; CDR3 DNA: TGTGCCAGTAGTGGGGCGGGGGAAAGCTCCTACGAGCAGTACTTC; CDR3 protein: CASSGAGESSYEQYF
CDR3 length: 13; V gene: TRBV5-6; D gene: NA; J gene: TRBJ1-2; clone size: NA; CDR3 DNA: TGTGCCAGCAGCTTTGAACAGGCCTATGGCTACACCTTC; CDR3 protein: CASSFEQAYGYTF
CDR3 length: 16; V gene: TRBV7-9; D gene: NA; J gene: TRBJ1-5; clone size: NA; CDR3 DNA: TGTGCCAGCAGCTCCCTTGCCACGGGAAGCAATCAGCCCCAGCATTTT; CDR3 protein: CASSSLATGSNQPQHF
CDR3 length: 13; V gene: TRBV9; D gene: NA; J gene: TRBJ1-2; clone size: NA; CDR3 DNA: TGTGCCAGCAGCGACCTCGGTGGATATGGCTACACCTTC; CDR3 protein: CASSDLGGYGYTF
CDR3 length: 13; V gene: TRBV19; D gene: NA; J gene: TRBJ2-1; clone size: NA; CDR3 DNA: TGTGCCAGTAGTATGGATCGGGGAGATGAGCAGTTCTTC; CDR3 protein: CASSMDRGDEQFF
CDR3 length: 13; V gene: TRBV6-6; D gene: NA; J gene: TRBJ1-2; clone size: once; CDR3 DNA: TGTGCCAGCAGTTGGGACAAGCAGAATGGCTACACCTTC; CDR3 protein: CASSWDKQNGYTF
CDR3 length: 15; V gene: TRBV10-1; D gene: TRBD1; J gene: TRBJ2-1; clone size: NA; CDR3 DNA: TGCGCCAGCAGTGACCGGACAGGGAAATCTGGGGAGCAGTTCTTC; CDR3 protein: CASSDRTGKSGEQFF
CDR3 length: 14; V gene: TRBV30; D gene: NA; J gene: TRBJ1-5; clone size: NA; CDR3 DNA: TGTGCCTGGAAGACAGCTTCTAGCAATCAGCCCCAGCATTTT; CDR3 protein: CAWKTASSNQPQHF
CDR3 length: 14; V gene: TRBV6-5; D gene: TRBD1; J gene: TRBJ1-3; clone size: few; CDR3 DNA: TGTGCCAGCAGTAAAGGGGGCTCGGGAAACACCATATATTTT; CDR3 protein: CASSKGGSGNTIYF
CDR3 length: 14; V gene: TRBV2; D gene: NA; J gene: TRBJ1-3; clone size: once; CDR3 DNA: TGTGCCAGCGTGGTGGACAGTGGGGGAAACACCATATATTTT; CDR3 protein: CASVVDSGGNTIYF
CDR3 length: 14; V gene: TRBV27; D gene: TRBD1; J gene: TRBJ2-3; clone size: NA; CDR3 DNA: TGTGCCAGCAGCCGACAGGGGAGCACAGATACGCAGTATTTT; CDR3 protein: CASSRQGSTDTQYF
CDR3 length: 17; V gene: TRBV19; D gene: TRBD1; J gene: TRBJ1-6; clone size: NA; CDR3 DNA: TGTGCCAGTAGCCGCGCCACAGGGGGCGCTTACCATTCACCCCTCCACTTT; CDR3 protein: CASSRATGGAYHSPLHF
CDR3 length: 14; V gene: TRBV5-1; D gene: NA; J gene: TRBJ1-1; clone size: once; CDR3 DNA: TGCGCCAGCAGCCCGGGCCCTTGGAACACTGAAGCTTTCTTT; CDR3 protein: CASSPGPWNTEAFF
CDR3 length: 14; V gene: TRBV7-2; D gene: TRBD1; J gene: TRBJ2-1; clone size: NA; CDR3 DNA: TGTGCCAGCAGCCACCGGGACAGGATCGATGAGCAGTTCTTC; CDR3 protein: CASSHRDRIDEQFF
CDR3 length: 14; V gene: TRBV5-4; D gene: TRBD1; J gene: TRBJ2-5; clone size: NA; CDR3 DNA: TGTGCCAGCAGCCCAGACAGGGGGCAAGAGACCCAGTACTTC; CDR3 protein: CASSPDRGQETQYF
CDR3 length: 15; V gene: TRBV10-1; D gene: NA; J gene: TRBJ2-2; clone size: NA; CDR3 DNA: TGCGCCAGCAGTGTGTCAGGAGATAACACCGGGGAGCTGTTTTTT; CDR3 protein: CASSVSGDNTGELFF
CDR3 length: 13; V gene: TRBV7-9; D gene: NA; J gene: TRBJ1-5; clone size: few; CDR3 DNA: TGTGCCAGCAGCTTAGGGCTTAATCAGCCCCAGCATTTT; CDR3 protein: CASSLGLNQPQHF
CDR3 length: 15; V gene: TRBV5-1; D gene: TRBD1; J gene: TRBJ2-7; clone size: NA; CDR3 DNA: TGCGCCAGCAGTTCTAATCGACAGGGGTCCTACGAGCAGTACTTC; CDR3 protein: CASSSNRQGSYEQYF
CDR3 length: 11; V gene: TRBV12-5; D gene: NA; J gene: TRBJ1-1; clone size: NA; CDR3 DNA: TGTGCTAGTGCCGTCGACACTGAAGCTTTCTTT; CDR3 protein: CASAVDTEAFF
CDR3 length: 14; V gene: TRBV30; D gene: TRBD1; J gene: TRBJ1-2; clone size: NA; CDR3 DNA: TGTGCCTGGAGTGTATTTGGGACAGCGGCGGCCTACACCTTC; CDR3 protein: CAWSVFGTAAAYTF